The clone carrying this T cell receptor (beta chain) has just one count. This CDR3 has 12 residues. The V gene's germline CDR1 is SGHKS and CDR2 YYEKEE (reference sequence). Trimming stripped 4 bases from V and 0 bases from J, with 4 bases between. These data are taken from a study of blood T cell repertoires in COVID-19. Study-level background: The United States, Italy and Spain supplied acute and convalescent COVID-19 samples. T cells, B-cell-depleted T cells, or PBMCs provided the cDNA or gDNA that served as material.

Authors' analysis steps: The authors estimated nucleated cell counts from reference gene primer amplification. Some clones are missing from TCRdb's copy, which holds only in-frame ones; the method was immunoSEQ multiplex PCR. Clonal size and the V and J genes are those of that table, whereas D and trimming came from the DNA. The data show approximately 120,000 clones, 70% to 90% seen once. The sequence came from a woman aged 60-75 years with acute or convalescent COVID-19. Sequencing input: peripheral blood. The genes are TRBV5-5 and TRBJ1-1; D not certain. CDR3 loop: CASSLLNTEAFF. CDR3 nucleotides: TGTGCCAGCAGCCTTCTGAACACTGAAGCTTTCTTT.